Listed below are T cell receptor beta chains from one sample, sequenced in a study of cytomegalovirus exposure and HLA in healthy donors. Libraries were prepared by immunoSEQ multiplex PCR; TCRdb keeps only in-frame clonotypes and omits some of them. The repertoire includes just under 150,000 clones, around 86% of them detected once, and less than 3.5% sits in the top ten. The specimen sequenced was PBMCs. Receptors were obtained from a woman under 40 in good health and CMV-seronegative. CDR3s include the opening cysteine and the closing phenylalanine or tryptophan. D genes are given only for firm matches. Some rows have no size entry. The others give once, few or many, or a class for an expanded clone.

j_gene	abundance	v_gene	d_gene	CDR3aa	CDR3nt
TRBJ2-3	.	TRBV19	.	CASSNWEDTQYF	TGTGCCAGTAGTAACTGGGAGGATACGCAGTATTTT
TRBJ2-7	.	TRBV7-8	TRBD1	CASSFTTGQGGEQYF	TGTGCCAGCAGCTTTACCACGGGACAGGGGGGAGAGCAGTACTTC
TRBJ1-1	.	TRBV7-8	.	CASRGGRRYTEAFF	TGTGCCAGCCGTGGGGGCAGGCGGTACACTGAAGCTTTCTTT
TRBJ1-1	few	TRBV5-8	.	CASSLGNSEAFF	TGTGCCAGCAGCTTGGGGAACAGTGAAGCTTTCTTT
TRBJ2-7	once	TRBV28	.	CASSPLIPEGSYEQYF	TGTGCCAGCAGCCCCCTAATCCCGGAGGGCTCCTACGAGCAGTACTTC
TRBJ1-1	.	TRBV27	TRBD1	CASSLMGQGFSEAFF	TGTGCCAGCAGTTTAATGGGACAGGGTTTCTCTGAAGCTTTCTTT
TRBJ2-7	.	TRBV6-5	TRBD2	CARGLAGVHEQYF	TGTGCCAGAGGACTAGCGGGAGTACACGAGCAGTACTTC
TRBJ1-2	.	TRBV30	TRBD1	CAWDKLSDRGRYGYTF	TGTGCCTGGGATAAATTATCGGACAGGGGTCGGTATGGCTACACCTTC
TRBJ2-3	.	TRBV10-1	TRBD1	CASSELGQGRETDTQYF	TGCGCCAGCAGTGAGTTGGGACAGGGGAGGGAGACAGATACGCAGTATTTT
TRBJ2-2	.	TRBV7-3	.	CASSLDSQNTGELFF	TGTGCCAGCAGCCTGGACAGCCAGAACACCGGGGAGCTGTTTTTT
TRBJ2-5	.	TRBV5-4	.	CASSRVRETQYF	TGTGCCAGCAGCCGTGTGAGGGAGACCCAGTACTTC
TRBJ2-7	.	TRBV2	TRBD1	CATRTGSFDEQYF	TGTGCCACCAGGACAGGAAGCTTCGACGAGCAGTACTTC
TRBJ2-3	.	TRBV28	TRBD1	CASSLGQGLPDGDTQYF	TGTGCCAGCAGTTTGGGACAGGGACTTCCTGACGGGGATACGCAGTATTTT
TRBJ2-3	once	TRBV19	TRBD2	CASTSQTSGYTDTQYF	TGTGCCAGTACCTCTCAGACTAGCGGTTACACAGATACGCAGTATTTT
TRBJ2-7	.	TRBV10-3	TRBD1	CAISEWGLGQVSNEQYF	TGTGCCATCAGTGAGTGGGGGTTGGGACAGGTCTCCAACGAGCAGTACTTC
TRBJ2-3	.	TRBV28	.	CASSLDVRTDTQYF	TGTGCCAGCAGTTTAGATGTGAGAACAGATACGCAGTATTTT
TRBJ1-4	.	TRBV7-9	TRBD1	CASTQIRGQLFGKLFF	TGTGCCAGCACCCAGATTAGGGGACAGCTCTTCGGAAAACTGTTTTTT
TRBJ2-1	.	TRBV5-4	TRBD2	CASSRQRGGYNEQFF	TGTGCCAGCAGCCGCCAGCGGGGAGGCTACAATGAGCAGTTCTTC
TRBJ1-1	.	TRBV11-1	TRBD1	CASSMDRGPTEAFF	TGTGCCAGCAGCATGGACAGGGGTCCCACTGAAGCTTTCTTT
TRBJ2-7	.	TRBV27	TRBD2	CASGISSGLSYEQYF	TGTGCCAGCGGTATATCTAGCGGGCTCAGTTACGAGCAGTACTTC
TRBJ1-5	.	TRBV10-1	TRBD1	CASYRDRGVGGNQPQHF	TGCGCCAGCTACCGGGACAGGGGCGTGGGAGGCAATCAGCCCCAGCATTTT
TRBJ1-5	.	TRBV4-1	TRBD1	CASSQPGGSNQPQHF	TGCGCCAGCAGCCAACCAGGGGGAAGCAATCAGCCCCAGCATTTT
TRBJ2-1	.	TRBV15	TRBD2	CATSRDLGSSGTPQFF	TGTGCCACCAGCAGAGATCTGGGGTCTAGCGGGACCCCGCAGTTCTTC
TRBJ2-5	.	TRBV19	TRBD2	CASSPGIAGGGGETQYF	TGTGCCAGTAGTCCCGGAATAGCGGGGGGCGGGGGAGAGACCCAGTACTTC
TRBJ1-1	few	TRBV30	TRBD1	CAWTPWDRGNTEAFF	TGTGCCTGGACCCCCTGGGACAGGGGGAACACTGAAGCTTTCTTT
TRBJ2-5	.	TRBV5-4	.	CASSLNSRETQYF	TGTGCCAGCAGCTTGAATTCCCGGGAGACCCAGTACTTC
TRBJ1-3	.	TRBV6-6	.	CASSPPGAEAGNTIYF	TGTGCCAGCAGCCCCCCCGGTGCTGAGGCGGGAAACACCATATATTTT
TRBJ1-5	.	TRBV19	.	CASSPVEERLNQPQHF	TGTGCCAGTAGCCCAGTGGAGGAGAGGCTCAATCAGCCCCAGCATTTT
TRBJ2-1	.	TRBV30	TRBD2	CAWSRLADYNEQFF	TGTGCCTGGAGTCGGCTAGCGGACTACAATGAGCAGTTCTTC
TRBJ2-3	.	TRBV11-3	.	CASSLAAATDTQYF	TGTGCCAGCAGCTTAGCTGCGGCCACAGATACGCAGTATTTT
TRBJ2-3	once	TRBV7-3	TRBD2	CASRRTSGRDGRGDTQYF	TGTGCCAGCAGGAGGACTAGCGGGAGAGATGGTCGTGGAGATACGCAGTATTTT
TRBJ2-7	.	TRBV5-1	TRBD2	CASSAPGGSYEQYF	TGCGCCAGCAGCGCCCCCGGGGGGTCCTACGAGCAGTACTTC
TRBJ1-2	.	TRBV6-1	.	CASSLQGLSGYGYTF	TGTGCCAGCAGCCTACAGGGCCTGAGTGGCTATGGCTACACCTTC
TRBJ2-1	.	TRBV11-1	.	CASSLQGNEQFF	TGTGCCAGCAGCTTACAGGGTAATGAGCAGTTCTTC
TRBJ2-7	.	TRBV5-1	TRBD1	CASSSEAGGEQYF	TGCGCCAGCAGCTCGGAGGCAGGGGGTGAGCAGTACTTC
TRBJ2-1	.	TRBV16	.	CASSQRSAYNEQFF	TGTGCCAGCAGCCAACGGTCGGCCTACAATGAGCAGTTCTTC
TRBJ2-7	.	TRBV5-5	.	CASSLAVTGGYEQYF	TGTGCCAGCAGCTTGGCGGTCACCGGGGGTTACGAGCAGTACTTC
TRBJ2-1	once	TRBV7-3	.	CASSLTPGGPWDEQFF	TGTGCCAGCAGCTTAACTCCAGGGGGGCCTTGGGATGAGCAGTTCTTC
TRBJ1-4	.	TRBV5-6	TRBD1	CASSYGTGLTNEKLFF	TGTGCCAGCAGCTACGGGACAGGCTTAACTAATGAAAAACTGTTTTTT
TRBJ2-5	.	TRBV7-9	.	CASSLVRGETQYF	TGTGCCAGCAGCTTAGTTCGGGGGGAGACCCAGTACTTC
TRBJ1-2	.	TRBV27	.	CASANPGYGYTF	TGTGCCAGCGCTAATCCAGGGTATGGCTACACCTTC
TRBJ2-7	.	TRBV18	.	CASSPSGTLTYEQYF	TGTGCCAGCTCCCCGTCCGGGACATTAACCTACGAGCAGTACTTC
TRBJ2-1	.	TRBV6-4	.	CASSEEVRNEQFF	TGTGCCAGCAGTGAAGAGGTCCGAAATGAGCAGTTCTTC
TRBJ2-7	.	TRBV27	TRBD1	CASSPGTGVSYEQYF	TGTGCCAGCAGTCCCGGGACAGGGGTCTCCTACGAGCAGTACTTC
TRBJ1-2	.	TRBV14	.	CASSPDGNYGYTF	TGTGCCAGCAGCCCCGACGGGAACTATGGCTACACCTTC
TRBJ1-2	.	TRBV5-4	.	CASSFGGTYGYTF	TGTGCCAGCAGCTTCGGGGGTACCTATGGCTACACCTTC